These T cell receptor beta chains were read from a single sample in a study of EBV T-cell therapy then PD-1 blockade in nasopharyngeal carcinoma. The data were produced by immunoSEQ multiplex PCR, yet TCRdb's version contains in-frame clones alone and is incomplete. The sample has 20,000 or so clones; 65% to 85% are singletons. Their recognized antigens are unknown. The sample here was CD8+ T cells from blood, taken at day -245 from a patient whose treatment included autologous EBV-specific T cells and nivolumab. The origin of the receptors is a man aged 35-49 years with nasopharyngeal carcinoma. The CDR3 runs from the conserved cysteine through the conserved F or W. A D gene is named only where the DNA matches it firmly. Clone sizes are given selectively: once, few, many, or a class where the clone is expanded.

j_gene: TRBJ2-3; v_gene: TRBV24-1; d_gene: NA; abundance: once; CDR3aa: CATSDRWGDTQYF; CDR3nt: TGTGCCACCAGTGATAGGTGGGGAGATACGCAGTATTTT
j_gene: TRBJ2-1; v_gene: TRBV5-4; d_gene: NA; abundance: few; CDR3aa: CASSLRGQGEVDEQFF; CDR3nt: TGTGCCAGCAGCTTGAGAGGGCAGGGAGAGGTGGATGAGCAGTTCTTC
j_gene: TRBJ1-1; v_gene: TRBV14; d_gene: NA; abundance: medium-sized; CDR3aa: CASSQDSLAEAFF; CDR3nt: TGTGCCAGCAGCCAAGATTCGCTGGCTGAAGCTTTCTTT
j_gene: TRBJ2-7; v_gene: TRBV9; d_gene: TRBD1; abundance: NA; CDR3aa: CASSERTGILYEQYF; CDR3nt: TGTGCCAGCAGCGAGAGGACAGGGATACTTTACGAGCAGTACTTC
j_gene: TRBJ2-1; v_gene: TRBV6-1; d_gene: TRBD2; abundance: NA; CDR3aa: CASSEEVAGDNEQFF; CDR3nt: TGTGCCAGCAGTGAAGAAGTAGCGGGGGACAATGAGCAGTTCTTC
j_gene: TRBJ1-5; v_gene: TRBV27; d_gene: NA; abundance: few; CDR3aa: CASRWGGHSNQPQHF; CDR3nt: TGTGCCAGCAGGTGGGGAGGTCATAGCAATCAGCCCCAGCATTTT
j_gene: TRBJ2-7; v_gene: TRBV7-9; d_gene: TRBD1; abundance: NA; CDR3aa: CASSRPLGQVFEQYF; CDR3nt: TGTGCCAGCAGCCGACCCTTGGGACAGGTTTTTGAGCAGTACTTC
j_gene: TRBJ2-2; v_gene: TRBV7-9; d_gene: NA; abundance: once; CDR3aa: CASSPGPRVLTGELFF; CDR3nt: TGTGCCAGCAGCCCAGGCCCGAGAGTCCTCACCGGGGAGCTGTTTTTT
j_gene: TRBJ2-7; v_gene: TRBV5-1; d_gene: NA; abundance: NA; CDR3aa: CASSLGRAYEQYF; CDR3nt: TGCGCCAGCAGCTTGGGAAGGGCCTACGAGCAGTACTTC
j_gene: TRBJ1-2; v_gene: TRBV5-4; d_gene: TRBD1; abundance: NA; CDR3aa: CASSTGGWYGYTF; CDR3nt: TGTGCCAGCAGCACAGGGGGCTGGTATGGCTACACCTTC
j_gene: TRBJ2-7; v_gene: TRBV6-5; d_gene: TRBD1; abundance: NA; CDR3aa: CASSPGPGTVYEQYF; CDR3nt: TGTGCCAGCAGTCCAGGCCCGGGGACAGTCTACGAGCAGTACTTC
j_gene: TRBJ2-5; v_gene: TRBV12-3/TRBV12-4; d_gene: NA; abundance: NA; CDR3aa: CASSWTVQETQYF; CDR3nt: TGTGCCAGCAGTTGGACAGTACAAGAGACCCAGTACTTC
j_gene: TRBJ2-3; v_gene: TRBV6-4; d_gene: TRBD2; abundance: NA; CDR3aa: CASSRTSGSTDTQYF; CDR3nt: TGTGCCAGCAGCCGGACTAGCGGTTCCACAGATACGCAGTATTTT
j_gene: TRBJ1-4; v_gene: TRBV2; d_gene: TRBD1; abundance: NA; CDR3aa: CASINTGVDEKLFF; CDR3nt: TGTGCCAGCATTAACACAGGGGTGGATGAAAAACTGTTTTTT
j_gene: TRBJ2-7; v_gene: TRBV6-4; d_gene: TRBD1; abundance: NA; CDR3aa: CASSAGTGDQDEQYF; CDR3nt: TGTGCCAGCAGTGCCGGGACAGGGGATCAGGACGAGCAGTACTTC
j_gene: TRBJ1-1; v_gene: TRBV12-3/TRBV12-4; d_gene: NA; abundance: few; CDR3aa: CASTSRDGTEAFF; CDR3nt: TGTGCCAGCACCTCAAGGGATGGCACTGAAGCTTTCTTT
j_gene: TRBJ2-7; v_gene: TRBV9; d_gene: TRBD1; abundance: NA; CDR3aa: CASSLGTGYYEQYF; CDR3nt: TGTGCCAGCAGCTTGGGGACAGGGTACTACGAGCAGTACTTC
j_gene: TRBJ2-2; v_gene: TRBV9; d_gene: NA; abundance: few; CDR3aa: CASSGGGPLFF; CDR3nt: TGTGCCAGCAGCGGGGGTGGGCCGCTGTTTTTT
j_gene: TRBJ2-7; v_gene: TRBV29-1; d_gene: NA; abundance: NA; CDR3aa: CSVNGVKSYEQYF; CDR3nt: TGCAGCGTTAATGGGGTTAAATCCTACGAGCAGTACTTC
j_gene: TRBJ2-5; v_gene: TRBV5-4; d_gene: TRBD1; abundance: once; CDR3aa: CASSAVTGWDKVTQYF; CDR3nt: TGTGCCAGCAGCGCCGTGACAGGGTGGGACAAAGTGACCCAGTACTTC
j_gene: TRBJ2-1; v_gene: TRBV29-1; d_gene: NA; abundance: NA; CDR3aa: CSAEAGLYNEQFF; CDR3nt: TGCAGCGCGGAGGCAGGGCTCTACAATGAGCAGTTCTTC
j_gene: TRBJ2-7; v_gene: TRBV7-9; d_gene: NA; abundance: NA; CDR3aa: CASSHFNGSRLSREQYF; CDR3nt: TGTGCCAGCAGCCACTTCAACGGTTCAAGATTGTCGAGAGAGCAGTACTTC
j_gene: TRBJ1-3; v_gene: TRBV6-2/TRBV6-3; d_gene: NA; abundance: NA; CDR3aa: CASSPDPLSGSGNTIYF; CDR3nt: TGTGCCAGCAGTCCCGATCCGCTTTCGGGCTCTGGAAACACCATATATTTT
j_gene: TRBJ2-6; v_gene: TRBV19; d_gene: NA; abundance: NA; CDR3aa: CASTPLSGANVLTF; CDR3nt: TGTGCCAGTACCCCGCTCTCTGGGGCCAACGTCCTGACTTTC
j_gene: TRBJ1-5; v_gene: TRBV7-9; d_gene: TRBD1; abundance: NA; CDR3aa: CASSSSTGQVGSNQPQHF; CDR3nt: TGTGCCAGCAGCTCCTCGACCGGACAGGTGGGCAGCAATCAGCCCCAGCATTTT
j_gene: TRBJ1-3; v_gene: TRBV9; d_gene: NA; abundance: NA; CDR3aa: CASSSTGSRRNTIYF; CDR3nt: TGTGCCAGCAGCTCGACAGGCAGTCGAAGAAACACCATATATTTT
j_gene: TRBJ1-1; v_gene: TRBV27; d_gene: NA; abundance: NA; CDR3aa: CASSFSGDTEAFF; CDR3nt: TGTGCCAGCAGTTTTTCCGGGGACACTGAAGCTTTCTTT
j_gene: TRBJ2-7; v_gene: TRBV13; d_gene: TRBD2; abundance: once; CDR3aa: CASSFSPGGGRTYEQYF; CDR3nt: TGTGCCAGCAGCTTTAGTCCCGGGGGGGGAAGAACCTACGAGCAGTACTTC
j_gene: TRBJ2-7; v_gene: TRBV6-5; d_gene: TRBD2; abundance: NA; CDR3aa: CASEGRGGFGYEQYF; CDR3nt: TGTGCCAGTGAGGGACGGGGGGGGTTCGGCTACGAGCAGTACTTC
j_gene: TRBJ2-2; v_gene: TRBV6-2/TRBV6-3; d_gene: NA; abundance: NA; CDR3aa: CASSSQTGTHRELFF; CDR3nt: TGTGCCAGCAGTTCACAGACAGGTACCCACCGGGAGCTGTTTTTT
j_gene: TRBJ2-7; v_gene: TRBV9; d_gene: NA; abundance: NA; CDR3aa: CASSPRGVYEQYF; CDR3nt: TGTGCCAGCAGCCCCAGGGGGGTCTACGAGCAGTACTTC
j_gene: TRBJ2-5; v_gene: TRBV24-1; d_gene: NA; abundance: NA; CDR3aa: CATSDARDKGLHQETQYF; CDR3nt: TGTGCCACCAGTGACGCCCGGGACAAAGGACTCCACCAAGAGACCCAGTACTTC
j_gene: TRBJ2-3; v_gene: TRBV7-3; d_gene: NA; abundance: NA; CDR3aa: CASSLPSRGEATDTQYF; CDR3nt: TGTGCCAGCAGCTTACCCTCGAGGGGTGAAGCCACAGATACGCAGTATTTT
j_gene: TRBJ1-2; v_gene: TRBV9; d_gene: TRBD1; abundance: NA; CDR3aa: CASSVGGTANYGYTF; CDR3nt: TGTGCCAGCAGCGTAGGAGGGACAGCTAACTATGGCTACACCTTC
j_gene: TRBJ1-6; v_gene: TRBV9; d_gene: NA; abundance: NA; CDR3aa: CASSVDGAPPSPLHF; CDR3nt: TGTGCCAGCAGCGTAGATGGGGCCCCTCCTTCACCCCTCCACTTT
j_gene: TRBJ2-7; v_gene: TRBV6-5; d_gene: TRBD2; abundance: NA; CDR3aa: CASSYSTSGGYEQYF; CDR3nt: TGTGCCAGCAGTTACTCGACTAGCGGGGGTTACGAGCAGTACTTC
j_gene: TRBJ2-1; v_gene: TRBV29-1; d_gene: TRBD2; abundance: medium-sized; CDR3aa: CSARGLAGGRRRDEQFF; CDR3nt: TGCAGCGCTAGAGGACTAGCGGGGGGGCGACGGCGCGATGAGCAGTTCTTC
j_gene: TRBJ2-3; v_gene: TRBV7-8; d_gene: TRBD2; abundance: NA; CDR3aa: CASSQTSGGARRTDTQYF; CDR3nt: TGTGCCAGCAGCCAGACTAGCGGGGGGGCCCGACGCACAGATACGCAGTATTTT
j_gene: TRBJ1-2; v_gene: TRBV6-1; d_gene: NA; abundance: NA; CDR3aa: CASSEQTGGFYGYTF; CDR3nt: TGTGCCAGCAGTGAACAGACAGGCGGCTTCTATGGCTACACCTTC
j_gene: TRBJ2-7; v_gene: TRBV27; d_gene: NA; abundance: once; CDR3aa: CASSRTENYEQYF; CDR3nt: TGTGCCAGCTCGAGGACAGAAAACTACGAGCAGTACTTC
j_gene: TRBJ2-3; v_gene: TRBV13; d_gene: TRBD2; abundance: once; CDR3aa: CASSSTSARSTDTQYF; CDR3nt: TGTGCCAGCAGCTCAACTAGCGCCAGGAGCACAGATACGCAGTATTTT
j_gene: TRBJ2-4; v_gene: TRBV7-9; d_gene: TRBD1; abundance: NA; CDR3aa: CASSQTGQGKNIQCF; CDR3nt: TGTGCCAGCAGCCAAACCGGACAGGGCAAAAACATTCAGTGCTTC
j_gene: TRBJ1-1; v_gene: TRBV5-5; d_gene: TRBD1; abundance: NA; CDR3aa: CASSLGGQKAFF; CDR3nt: TGTGCCAGCAGCTTGGGGGGACAGAAAGCTTTCTTT
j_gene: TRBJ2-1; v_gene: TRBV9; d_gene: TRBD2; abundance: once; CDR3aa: CASSPARSGGLYNEQFF; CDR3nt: TGTGCCAGCAGCCCAGCCAGAAGCGGGGGCCTATACAATGAGCAGTTCTTC
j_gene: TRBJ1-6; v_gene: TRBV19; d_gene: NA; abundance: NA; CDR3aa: CASSTLLGSGSPLHF; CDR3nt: TGTGCCAGTAGTACCCTCCTAGGGTCCGGTTCACCCCTCCACTTT
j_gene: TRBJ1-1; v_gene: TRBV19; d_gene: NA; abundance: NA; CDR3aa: CASSIRGWVTEAFF; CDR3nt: TGTGCCAGTAGTATCCGGGGATGGGTCACTGAAGCTTTCTTT
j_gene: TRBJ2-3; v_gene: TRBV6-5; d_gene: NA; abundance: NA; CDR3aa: CASSPRTTNTDTQYF; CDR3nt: TGTGCCAGCAGCCCCAGGACTACAAACACAGATACGCAGTATTTT
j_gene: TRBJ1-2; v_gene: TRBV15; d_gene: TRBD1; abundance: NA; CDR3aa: CATSRDLSTGGIYGYTF; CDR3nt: TGTGCCACCAGCAGAGATCTATCGACAGGGGGAATCTATGGCTACACCTTC
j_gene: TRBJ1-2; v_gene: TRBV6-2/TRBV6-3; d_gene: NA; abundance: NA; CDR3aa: CASSGGRSQYGYTF; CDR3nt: TGTGCCAGCAGTGGGGGCCGGTCCCAATATGGCTACACCTTC
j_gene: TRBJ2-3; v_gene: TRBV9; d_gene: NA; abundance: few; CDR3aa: CASSPGTPRGTDTQYF; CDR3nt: TGTGCCAGCAGCCCGGGGACTCCCCGGGGAACAGATACGCAGTATTTT
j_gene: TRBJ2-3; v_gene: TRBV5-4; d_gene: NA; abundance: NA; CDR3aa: CASSWAGPGDTQYF; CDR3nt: TGTGCCAGCAGCTGGGCGGGGCCGGGAGATACGCAGTATTTT
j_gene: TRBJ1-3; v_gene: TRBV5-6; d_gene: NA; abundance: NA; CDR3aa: CASSLSSGNTIYF; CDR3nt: TGTGCCAGCAGCTTGAGCTCTGGAAACACCATATATTTT
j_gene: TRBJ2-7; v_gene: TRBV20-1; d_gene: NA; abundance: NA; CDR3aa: CSARGAEQYF; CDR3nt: TGCAGTGCTCGAGGAGCCGAGCAGTACTTC
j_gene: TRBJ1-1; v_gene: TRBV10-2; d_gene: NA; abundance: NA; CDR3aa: CASSESRGRNTEAFF; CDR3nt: TGCGCCAGCAGTGAGTCGCGGGGACGGAACACTGAAGCTTTCTTT
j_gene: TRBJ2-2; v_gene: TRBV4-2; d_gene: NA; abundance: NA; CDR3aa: CASSQDEGVARTGELFF; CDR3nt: TGTGCCAGCAGCCAAGACGAGGGGGTAGCGCGCACCGGGGAGCTGTTTTTT